A single sample is the source of the 16 T cell receptor beta chains below, sequenced in a study of long-term antiretroviral therapy in people with HIV. At the survey level, the v3.0 immunoSEQ assay was run. Assay used: immunoSEQ multiplex PCR; TCRdb lists only in-frame clones, some missing. The sample contains about 22,000 clones, approximately 88% of which appear only once. The material sequenced was unsorted PBMCs, taken 5.9 years after starting antiretroviral therapy. These receptors originate from a man aged 30-40 years with HIV.

This clone was found a few times. The chain employs TRBV7-6 and TRBJ2-2, with unresolved D. CDR3 length equals 15 residues. The V gene lost 2 bases and the J gene lost 5 bases, with 12 bases spanning the gap. Germline CDR1 and CDR2: SGHVS and FNYEAQ. The CDR3 sequence is CASSLLADSTGELFF. Written as DNA, the CDR3 is TGTGCCAGCAGCTTATTGGCGGATTCTACCGGGGAGCTGTTTTTT.

The chain employs TRBV11-3 and TRBJ1-1; D might be TRBD1 (5 bases). The V gene lost 5 bases and the J gene lost 3 bases, with 16 bases spanning the gap. CDR1 is SGHNT, CDR2 YENEEA, per germline. This CDR3 region has 15 residues. CDR3 sequence (DNA): TGTGCCAGCAGCACAGGAAATCCTCCGGACACTGAAGCTTTCTTT. This codes for CASSTGNPPDTEAFF.

The V gene is TRBV7-6, the J gene TRBJ2-5, with D possibly matching TRBD2 (6 bases). CDR3 length equals 14 residues. Germline V gene data show CDR1 as SGHVS and CDR2 as FNYEAQ. V was trimmed by 4 bases and J by 5 bases, leaving 14 bases between them. The CDR3 DNA sequence: TGTGCCAGCAGCTGGGACTGGGCCGGGGAGACCCAGTACTTC. It yields the protein CASSWDWAGETQYF.

The chain links TRBV7-8 to TRBJ1-1; D uncertain. V dropped 6 bases and J dropped 4 bases, with 15 bases sitting between them. The CDR3 runs to 14 residues. Germline-derived CDR1 and CDR2 are SGHVS and FQNEAQ. CDR3 residues: CASSPSGVGTEAFF. CDR3 sequence (DNA): TGTGCCAGCAGTCCTTCCGGGGTTGGCACTGAAGCTTTCTTT.

This chain's CDR3 is CASSPGRIGGEQYF. CDR3 coding DNA: TGTGCCAGCTCACCAGGTCGGATAGGCGGAGAGCAGTACTTC. This sequence joins TRBV18 and TRBJ2-7; D uncertain. Deletions cut 2 bases from V and 7 bases from J, with 15 bases between. Germline CDR1 KGHSH, CDR2 LQKENI. This CDR3 comprises 14 residues.

The J gene is TRBJ1-6, the V gene TRBV28; D is perhaps TRBD1 (5 bases). Trimming cost V 3 bases and J 7 bases, with 10 bases left between them. The CDR3 has 14 residues. Germline CDR1 is MDHEN and CDR2 is SYDVKM. The CDR3 sequence: CASSFDRENSPLHF. CDR3 bases: TGTGCCAGCAGTTTTGACAGAGAAAATTCACCCCTCCACTTT.

V and J are TRBV7-2 and TRBJ2-7, with D perhaps assigned TRBD1 or TRBD2 (5 bases each). Per germline, CDR1 SGHTA and CDR2 FQGNSA. CDR3 size: 15 residues. V was clipped by 0 bases and J by 6 bases, with 15 bases between them. CDR3 amino acids: CASSLAGTARTEQYF. In DNA form, the CDR3 reads TGTGCCAGCAGCTTAGCGGGGACCGCACGGACCGAGCAGTACTTC.

The sample holds one count of this clone. The chain recombines TRBV5-1 with TRBJ1-2; D is unresolved. The V end lost 2 bases, the J end lost 8 bases, and 10 bases lay between the germline ends. The CDR3 length is 12 residues. Per the germline V gene, CDR1 is SGHRS and CDR2 is YFSETQ. CDR3 DNA sequence: TGCGCCAGCAGCTTTCAGTTGAGCGGCTACACCTTC. This sequence encodes CASSFQLSGYTF.

There are a few counts of this clone. The V gene is TRBV5-6, the J gene TRBJ2-1; 8 bases align to TRBD2. Per the germline V gene, CDR1 is SGHDT and CDR2 is YYEEEE. Trimming removed 4 bases from V and 0 bases from J; junction bases left unmatched: 6. The CDR3 extends over 16 amino acids. In DNA form, the CDR3 reads TGTGCCAGCAGCCCCTTTGCGGGGGGCTCCTACAATGAGCAGTTCTTC. Its translation: CASSPFAGGSYNEQFF.

The rearrangement links TRBV7-9 to TRBJ2-7; TRBD1 matches at 7 bases. The germline CDR1 and CDR2 sequences are SEHNR and FQNEAQ (reference sequence). The CDR3 is made up of 13 amino acids. V lost 3 bases, J lost 4 bases, and 3 bases stayed unmatched. The CDR3 DNA sequence: TGTGCCAGCAGCTTCCGGACAGGATACGAGCAGTACTTC. It codes for CASSFRTGYEQYF.

This rearrangement joins TRBV7-2 to TRBJ2-7; tentatively, D is TRBD2 (5 bases). The CDR3 spans 14 residues. V was clipped by 6 bases and J by 7 bases, with 19 bases between them. Germline CDR1 reads SGHTA; CDR2 reads FQGNSA. In DNA form, the CDR3 reads TGTGCCAGCAGAGCCATTGACATAGCGTTTGAGCAGTACTTC. It specifies CASRAIDIAFEQYF.

The chain is built from TRBV28 and TRBJ2-3; D might be TRBD1 or TRBD2, each matching 5 bases. Germline V CDR1 and CDR2: MDHEN, SYDVKM. Trimming removed 4 bases from V and 0 bases from J, with 14 bases in between. The CDR3 consists of 16 residues. The CDR3 loop reads CASSYLGGGSTDTQYF. In DNA form, the CDR3 reads TGTGCCAGCAGTTATTTGGGTGGGGGTAGCACAGATACGCAGTATTTT.

The rearrangement uses TRBV19 and TRBJ1-5; the D gene is possibly TRBD1 (6 bases). Germline V gene sequence: CDR1 LNHDA, CDR2 SQIVND (reference sequence). The V and J ends lost 3 bases and 7 bases respectively, with 13 bases between them. The CDR3 has 14 residues. CDR3 DNA sequence: TGTGCCAGTAGTATGAAGGGGGTAGGACAGCCCCAGCATTTT. Its translation: CASSMKGVGQPQHF.

V and J are TRBV19 and TRBJ1-2, with TRBD1 matching over 7 bases. CDR3 length: 15 amino acids. Germline V CDR1 and CDR2: LNHDA, SQIVND (reference sequence). V lost 4 bases, J lost 2 bases, and 7 bases stayed unmatched. The CDR3 spells CASSTTGLSNYGYTF. The CDR3, as DNA: TGTGCCAGTAGTACGACAGGGCTTTCCAACTATGGCTACACCTTC.

The chain employs TRBV28 and TRBJ2-5; 10 bases map to TRBD2. After removal of 6 bases from V and 2 bases from J, the junction contained 15 bases not matched to a gene. In germline, CDR1 is MDHEN, CDR2 SYDVKM. This CDR3 contains 18 residues. Here the CDR3 DNA reads TGTGCCAGCAGCCCAACTTCCCTAGCGGGAGTGGGTCAAGAGACCCAGTACTTC. Amino acid sequence: CASSPTSLAGVGQETQYF.

The chain combines TRBV30 with TRBJ2-7; D call uncertain. Germline V gives CDR1 GTSNPN, CDR2 SVGIG (reference sequence). V was shortened by 3 bases and J by 0 bases, with 12 bases between the two germline ends. The CDR3 runs 14 residues. CDR3 DNA: TGTGCCTGGAGGCCGGGCCCGAGCTCCTACGAGCAGTACTTC. Encoded protein: CAWRPGPSSYEQYF.